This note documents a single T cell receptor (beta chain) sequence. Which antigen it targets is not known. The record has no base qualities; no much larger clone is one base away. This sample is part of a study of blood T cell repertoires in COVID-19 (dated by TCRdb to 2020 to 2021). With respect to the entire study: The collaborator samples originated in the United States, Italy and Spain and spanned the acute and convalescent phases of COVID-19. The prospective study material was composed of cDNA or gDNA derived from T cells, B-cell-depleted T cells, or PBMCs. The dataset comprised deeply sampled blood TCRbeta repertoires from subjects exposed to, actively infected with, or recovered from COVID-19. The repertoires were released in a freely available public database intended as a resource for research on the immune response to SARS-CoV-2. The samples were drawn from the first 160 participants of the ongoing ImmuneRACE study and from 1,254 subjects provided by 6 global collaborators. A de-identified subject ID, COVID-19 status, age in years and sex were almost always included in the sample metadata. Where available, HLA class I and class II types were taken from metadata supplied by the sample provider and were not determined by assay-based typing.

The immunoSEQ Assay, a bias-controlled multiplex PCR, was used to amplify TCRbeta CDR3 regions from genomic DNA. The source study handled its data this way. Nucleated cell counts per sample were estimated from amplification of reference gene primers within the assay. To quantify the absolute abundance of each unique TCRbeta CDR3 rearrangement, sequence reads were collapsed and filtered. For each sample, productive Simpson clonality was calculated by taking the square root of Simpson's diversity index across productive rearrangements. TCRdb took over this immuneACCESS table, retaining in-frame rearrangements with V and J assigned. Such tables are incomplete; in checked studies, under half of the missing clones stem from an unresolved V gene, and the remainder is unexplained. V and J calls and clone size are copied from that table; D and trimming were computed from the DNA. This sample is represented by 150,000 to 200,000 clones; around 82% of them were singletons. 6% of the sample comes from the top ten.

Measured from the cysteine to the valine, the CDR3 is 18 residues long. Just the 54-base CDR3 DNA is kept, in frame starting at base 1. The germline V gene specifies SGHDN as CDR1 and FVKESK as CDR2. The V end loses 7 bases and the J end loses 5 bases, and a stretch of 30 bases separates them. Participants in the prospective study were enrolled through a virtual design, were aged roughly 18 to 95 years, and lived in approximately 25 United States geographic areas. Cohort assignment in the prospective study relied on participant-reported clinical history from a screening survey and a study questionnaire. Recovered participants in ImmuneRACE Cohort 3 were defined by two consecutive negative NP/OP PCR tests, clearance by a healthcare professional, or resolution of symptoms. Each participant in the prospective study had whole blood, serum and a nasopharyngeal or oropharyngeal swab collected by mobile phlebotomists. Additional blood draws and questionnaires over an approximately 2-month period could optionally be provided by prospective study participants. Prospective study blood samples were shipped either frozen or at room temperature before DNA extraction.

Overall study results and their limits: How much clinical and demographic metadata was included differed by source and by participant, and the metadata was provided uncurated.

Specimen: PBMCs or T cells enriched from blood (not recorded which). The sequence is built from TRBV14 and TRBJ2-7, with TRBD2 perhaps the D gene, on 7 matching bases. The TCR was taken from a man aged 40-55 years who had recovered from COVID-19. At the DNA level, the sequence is TGTGCCAGCAACAGAGGGGGGGGATCTGGGATTTTGAGCCACGAGCAGTACGTC. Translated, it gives CASNRGGGSGILSHEQYV.